The following is a TCR beta chain sequence with its context. Method: immunoSEQ multiplex PCR; TCRdb's copy keeps in-frame clones and lacks some. Found here are around 9,200 clones, almost 80% of them singletons; the top ten hold under 35%. The junction had 2 bases not matched to a gene; V was cut back by 4 bases and J by 4 bases. There are 12 residues in the CDR3. The germline V gene encodes CDR1 SQVTM and CDR2 ANQGSEA. Each donor had smoking or heavy second-hand smoke exposure. The sample belongs to a study of T cells and copy number aberrations in small-cell lung cancer. The receptor was isolated from a man aged 60 to 75 with small cell lung cancer. Source material: normal tissue next to the tumor. V gene TRBV29-1 combines with J gene TRBJ2-5; 8 bases line up with TRBD2. The CDR3 is CSVGREGETQYF. The DNA for the CDR3 is TGCAGCGTTGGCCGGGAGGGAGAGACCCAGTACTTC.